The clone carrying this T cell receptor beta chain was detected once. Its antigen is unidentified. Mismatch with germline at one junction end may stem from a read error. The data belong to a study of cytomegalovirus exposure and HLA in healthy donors. Notes on the study in general: Presence/absence analyses took donor sequencing depth as roughly uniform.

Vbeta (60) and Jbeta (13) primers were used in the PCR. TCRdb's copy holds only in-frame clones and misses some; the assay was immunoSEQ multiplex PCR. The data show approximately 120,000 clones, with less than 80% seen just once and approximately 7.7% held by the top ten. The CDR3 runs to 15 residues. In germline, CDR1 is SGDLS, CDR2 YYNGEE. The sample consisted of PBMCs. V and J are TRBV9 and TRBJ2-7, with 7 bases matching TRBD1. The sequence derives from a woman aged 50 to 60 in good health and CMV-seropositive. DNA for the CDR3: TGTGCCAGCAGCGAGGGAGACGGGACAGCCTACGAGCAGTGCTTC. It specifies CASSEGDGTAYEQCF.